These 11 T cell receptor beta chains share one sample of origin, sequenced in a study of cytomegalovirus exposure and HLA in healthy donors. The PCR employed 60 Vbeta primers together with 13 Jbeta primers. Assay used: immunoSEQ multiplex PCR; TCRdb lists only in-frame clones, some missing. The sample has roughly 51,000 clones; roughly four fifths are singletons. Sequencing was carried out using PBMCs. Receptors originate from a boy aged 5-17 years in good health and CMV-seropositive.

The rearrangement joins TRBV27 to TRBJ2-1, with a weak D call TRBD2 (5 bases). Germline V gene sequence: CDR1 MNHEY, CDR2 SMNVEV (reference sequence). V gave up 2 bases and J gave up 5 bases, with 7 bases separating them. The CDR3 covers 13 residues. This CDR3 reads CASSLNSDNEQFF. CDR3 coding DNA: TGTGCCAGCAGTTTAAATAGCGACAATGAGCAGTTCTTC.

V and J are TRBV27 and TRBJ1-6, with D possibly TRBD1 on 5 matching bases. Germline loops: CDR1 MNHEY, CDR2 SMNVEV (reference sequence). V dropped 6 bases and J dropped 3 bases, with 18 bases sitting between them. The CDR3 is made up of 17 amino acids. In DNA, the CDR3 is TGTGCCAGCAGCAGCAGGGAACCCCTCCTCTATAATTCACCCCTCCACTTT. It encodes CASSSREPLLYNSPLHF.

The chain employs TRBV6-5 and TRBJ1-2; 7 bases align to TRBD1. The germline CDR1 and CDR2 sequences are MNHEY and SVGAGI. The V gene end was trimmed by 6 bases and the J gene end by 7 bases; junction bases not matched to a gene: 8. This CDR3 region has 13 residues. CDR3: CASSVDRVAGYTF. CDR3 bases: TGTGCCAGCAGCGTCGACAGGGTTGCTGGCTACACCTTC.

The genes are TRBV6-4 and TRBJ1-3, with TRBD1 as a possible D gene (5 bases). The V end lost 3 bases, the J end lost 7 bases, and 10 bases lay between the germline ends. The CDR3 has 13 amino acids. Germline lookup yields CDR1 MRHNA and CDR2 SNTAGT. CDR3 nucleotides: TGTGCCAGCAGTGAGGGGCCCTGGAACACCATATATTTT. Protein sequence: CASSEGPWNTIYF.

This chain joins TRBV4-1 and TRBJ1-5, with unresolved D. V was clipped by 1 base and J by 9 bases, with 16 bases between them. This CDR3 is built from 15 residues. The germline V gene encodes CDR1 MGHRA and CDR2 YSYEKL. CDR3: CASSQGDVDSPPQHF. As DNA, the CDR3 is TGCGCCAGCAGCCAAGGAGATGTTGATTCTCCGCCCCAGCATTTT.

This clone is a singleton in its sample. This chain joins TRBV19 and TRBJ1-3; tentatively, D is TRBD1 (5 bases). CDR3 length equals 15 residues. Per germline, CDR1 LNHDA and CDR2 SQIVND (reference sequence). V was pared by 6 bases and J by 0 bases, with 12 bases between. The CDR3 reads CASSSTVFSGNTIYF. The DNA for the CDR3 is TGTGCCAGTAGCTCGACAGTTTTCTCTGGAAACACCATATATTTT.

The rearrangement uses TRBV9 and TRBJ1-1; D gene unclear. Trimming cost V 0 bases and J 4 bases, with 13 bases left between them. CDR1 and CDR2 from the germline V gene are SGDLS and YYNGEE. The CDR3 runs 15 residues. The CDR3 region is CASSVDQHAGTEAFF. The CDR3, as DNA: TGTGCCAGCAGCGTAGATCAGCACGCGGGCACTGAAGCTTTCTTT. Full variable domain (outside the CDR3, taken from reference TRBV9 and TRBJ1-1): DSGVTQTPKHLITATGQRVTLRCSPRSGDLSVYWYQQSLDQGLQFLIQYYNGEERAKGNILERFSAQQFPDLHSELNLSSLELGDSALYFCASSVDQHAGTEAFFGQGTRLTVV.

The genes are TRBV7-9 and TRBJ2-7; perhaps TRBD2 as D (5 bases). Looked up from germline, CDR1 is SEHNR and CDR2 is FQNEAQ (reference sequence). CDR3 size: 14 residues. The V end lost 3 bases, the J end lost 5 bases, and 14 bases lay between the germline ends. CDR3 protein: CASSLRGNFHEQYF. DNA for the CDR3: TGTGCCAGCAGCTTGAGAGGGAATTTCCACGAGCAGTACTTC. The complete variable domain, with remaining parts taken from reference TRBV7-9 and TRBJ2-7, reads DTGVSQNPRHKITKRGQNVTFRCDPISEHNRLYWYRQTLGQGPEFLTYFQNEAQLEKSRLLSDRFSAERPKGSFSTLEIQRTEQGDSAMYLCASSLRGNFHEQYFGPGTRLTVT.

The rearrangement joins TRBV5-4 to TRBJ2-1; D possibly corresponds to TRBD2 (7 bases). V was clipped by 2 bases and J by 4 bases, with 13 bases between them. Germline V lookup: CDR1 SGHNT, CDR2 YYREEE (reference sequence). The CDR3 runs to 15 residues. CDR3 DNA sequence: TGTGCCAGCAGCTTCTACGGGGGGCGTTACAATGAGCAGTTCTTC. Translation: CASSFYGGRYNEQFF.

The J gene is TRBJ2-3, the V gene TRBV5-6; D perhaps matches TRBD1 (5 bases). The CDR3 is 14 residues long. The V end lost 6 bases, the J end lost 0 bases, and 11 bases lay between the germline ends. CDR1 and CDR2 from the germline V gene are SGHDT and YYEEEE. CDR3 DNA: TGTGCCAGCACTCAGGGTTACAGCACAGATACGCAGTATTTT. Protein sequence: CASTQGYSTDTQYF.

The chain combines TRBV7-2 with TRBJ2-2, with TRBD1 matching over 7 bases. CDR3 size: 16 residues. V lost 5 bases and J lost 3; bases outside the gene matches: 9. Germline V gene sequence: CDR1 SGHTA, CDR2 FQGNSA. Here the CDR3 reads CASSPRQGVDTGELFF. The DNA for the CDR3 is TGTGCCAGCAGCCCTCGACAGGGAGTAGACACCGGGGAGCTGTTTTTT. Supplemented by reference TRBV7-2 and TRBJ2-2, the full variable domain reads GAGVSQSPSNKVTEKGKDVELRCDPISGHTALYWYRQSLGQGLEFLIYFQGNSAPDKSGLPSDRFSAERTGGSVSTLTIQRTQQEDSAVYLCASSPRQGVDTGELFFGEGSRLTVL.